Shown below are 26 T cell receptor beta chains from a single sample sequenced in a study of beta chain features in type 1 diabetes. The whole isolated RNA underwent reverse transcription, so sequencing captured expressed TCRB transcripts. Sequencing was performed with immunoSEQ multiplex PCR; in TCRdb, only in-frame clones are kept and a portion is missing. The profile covers under 850,000 clones, with about an eighth appearing a single time and less than 0.025% taken by the ten largest. Whole-study results and caveats: Among patients with Type 1 diabetes, TCRB CDR3s were moderately but significantly shorter in every one of the four CD4+ subsets.

For these receptors, no antigen is known. Specimen: naive CD4+ T cells from blood. These receptors originate from a man aged 18 to 29 with type 1 diabetes.

This clone was recorded a few times. The genes are TRBV19 and TRBJ2-7; D is perhaps TRBD2 (5 bases). Germline V lookup: CDR1 LNHDA, CDR2 SQIVND (reference sequence). This CDR3 comprises 14 residues. V dropped 0 bases and J dropped 1 base, with 7 bases sitting between them. CDR3 DNA: TGTGCCAGTAGTATAGATGGAGGATCCTACGAGCAGTACTTC. Its protein product is CASSIDGGSYEQYF. The whole variable domain, remainder taken from reference TRBV19 and TRBJ2-7, is DGGITQSPKYLFRKEGQNVTLSCEQNLNHDAMYWYRQDPGQGLRLIYYSQIVNDFQKGDIAEGYSVSREKKESFPLTVTSAQKNPTAFYLCASSIDGGSYEQYFGPGTRLTVT.

Of note for this clone: Other DNA sequences in the sample encode the same CDR3. This CDR3 is CASSLGGANYGYTF. The CDR3 region has the DNA TGTGCCAGCAGCTTGGGCGGAGCTAACTATGGCTACACCTTC. The V gene is TRBV7-2, the J gene TRBJ1-2; no clear D. Germline V gives CDR1 SGHTA, CDR2 FQGNSA. The length of the CDR3 is 14 residues. The V and J ends lost 3 bases and 0 bases respectively, with 8 bases between them.

There are a few counts of this clone. The chain couples TRBV19 to TRBJ1-3, with D possibly TRBD1 on 5 matching bases. Trimming left V 3 bases short and J 0 bases short, with 9 bases between. Germline values: CDR1 LNHDA, CDR2 SQIVND (reference sequence). The CDR3 is 15 amino acids. In DNA form, the CDR3 reads TGTGCCAGTAGTATCCAGGGTTACTCTGGAAACACCATATATTTT. Translation: CASSIQGYSGNTIYF.

The chain is built from TRBV7-8 and TRBJ1-6; weak D call: TRBD1 (5 bases). Germline lookup yields CDR1 SGHVS and CDR2 FQNEAQ. Trimming took 4 bases from V and 7 from J, leaving 17 bases between them. The CDR3 has 16 amino acids. In DNA form, the CDR3 reads TGTGCCAGCAGCTCCGACAGCTTACTAACCAATTCACCCCTCCACTTT. Its translation is CASSSDSLLTNSPLHF.

The V gene is TRBV5-6, the J gene TRBJ1-1, with a weak D call TRBD1 (5 bases). The germline CDR1 and CDR2 sequences are SGHDT and YYEEEE. The CDR3 extends over 14 amino acids. V lost 4 bases, J lost 8 bases, and 18 bases lay in between. CDR3 sequence reads: CASSPRYEGPEAFF. The CDR3 nucleotides read TGTGCCAGCAGCCCTCGGTATGAGGGGCCCGAAGCTTTCTTT.

The rearrangement links TRBV6-1 to TRBJ2-1, with D uncertain. The length of the CDR3 is 11 residues. Trimming took 9 bases from V and 3 from J, leaving 6 bases between them. Germline loops: CDR1 MNHNS, CDR2 SASEGT. The CDR3 protein is CASLDYNEQFF. DNA of the CDR3: TGTGCCAGTTTAGACTACAATGAGCAGTTCTTC.

The chain employs TRBV19 and TRBJ2-6; tentatively, D is TRBD2 (6 bases). This CDR3 spans 15 amino acids. Deletions cut 7 bases from V and 2 bases from J, with 12 bases between. Looked up from germline, CDR1 is LNHDA and CDR2 is SQIVND (reference sequence). CDR3: CASTLGGTGANVLTF. CDR3 in DNA: TGTGCCAGTACCCTTGGGGGGACTGGGGCCAACGTCCTGACTTTC.

The V and J genes are TRBV7-9 and TRBJ2-7; weak D call: TRBD1 (6 bases). Trimming shortened V by 2 bases and J by 3 bases, and 20 bases separated the two germline ends. Germline lookup yields CDR1 SEHNR and CDR2 FQNEAQ (reference sequence). The CDR3 covers 17 residues. The CDR3 nucleotides are TGTGCCAGCAGCTTACCACAGGGAATACTTCATGGCTACGAGCAGTACTTC. It translates to CASSLPQGILHGYEQYF.

This clone was seen a few times. The chain carries TRBV30 and TRBJ1-4; D gene unclear. The CDR3 is 15 residues long. V was clipped by 1 base and J by 4 bases, with 13 bases between them. Germline loops: CDR1 GTSNPN, CDR2 SVGIG (reference sequence). The CDR3 coding sequence is TGTGCCTGGAGTGGAAGTTACGGCTATAATGAAAAACTGTTTTTT. It encodes CAWSGSYGYNEKLFF.

This clone was seen a handful of times. V usage is TRBV7-8 and J usage is TRBJ1-4, with no clear D. Germline values: CDR1 SGHVS, CDR2 FQNEAQ. Trimming shortened V by 5 bases and J by 6 bases, and 7 bases separated the two germline ends. The CDR3 has 12 residues. CDR3 residues: CASSPPDEKLFF. Written as DNA, the CDR3 is TGTGCCAGCAGCCCGCCGGATGAAAAACTGTTTTTT.

This clone has a single count. The chain joins TRBV7-2 to TRBJ1-2; no clear D gene. Germline CDR1 reads SGHTA; CDR2 reads FQGNSA. Trimming shortened V by 3 bases and J by 8 bases, and 13 bases separated the two germline ends. The CDR3 is 13 residues long. The CDR3 bases are TGTGCCAGCAGCTTTCATGGCCCCGAAGGCTACACCTTC. Its protein product is CASSFHGPEGYTF.

The chain carries TRBV7-9 and TRBJ1-2; D is unresolved. The CDR3 loop spans 11 amino acids. Germline CDR1 and CDR2: SEHNR and FQNEAQ (reference sequence). Trimming took off 7 bases at V and 2 bases at J, with 5 bases between the two ends. For the CDR3, the DNA is TGTGCCAGCATGGCGAACTATGGCTACACCTTC. Protein: CASMANYGYTF.

The chain links TRBV15 to TRBJ1-1, with 10 positions matching TRBD1. The germline V gene encodes CDR1 LNHNV and CDR2 YYDKDF (reference sequence). V lost 3 bases to trimming and J lost 6 bases; unmatched junction nucleotides: 7. This CDR3 contains 15 residues. The CDR3 spells CATSRDLGQGSEAFF. CDR3 in DNA: TGTGCCACCAGCAGGGACTTGGGACAGGGGTCTGAAGCTTTCTTT.

The chain combines TRBV4-1 with TRBJ2-6, with 7 bases that match TRBD1. CDR1 is MGHRA and CDR2 is YSYEKL in the germline V gene. V shed 1 base and J 0 bases; nucleotides not matched to a gene: 6. The CDR3 sequence is 18 residues long. CDR3: CASSQGGWDSSGANVLTF. The DNA for the CDR3 is TGCGCCAGCAGCCAAGGAGGTTGGGACAGCTCTGGGGCCAACGTCCTGACTTTC.

This clone was seen only a few times. The chain joins TRBV7-3 to TRBJ1-1; tentatively, D is TRBD1 (5 bases). V dropped 1 base and J dropped 6 bases, with 15 bases sitting between them. The CDR3 runs to 15 residues. Germline CDR1 is SGHTA and CDR2 is FQGTGA. Written as DNA, the CDR3 is TGTGCCAGCAGCTTAAAGGGGAGTGGAGGCTCTGAAGCTTTCTTT. Protein: CASSLKGSGGSEAFF.

The V and J genes are TRBV20-1 and TRBJ2-5; unclear D gene. V was cut by 2 bases and J by 2 bases, with 3 bases left in between. The CDR3 has 11 amino acids. Germline V CDR1 and CDR2: DFQATT, SNEGSKA (reference sequence). CDR3 region: CSARRQETQYF. The CDR3 coding sequence is TGCAGTGCTAGACGACAAGAGACCCAGTACTTC.

Comment on this clone: The sample holds other DNA sequences that translate to the same CDR3. This rearrangement joins TRBV13 to TRBJ2-7; no definite D call. The CDR3 totals 11 residues. Germline assignment: CDR1 PRHDT and CDR2 FYEKMQ (reference sequence). V was pared by 5 bases and J by 0 bases, with 2 bases between. In DNA form, the CDR3 reads TGTGCCAGCAGCGGCTCCTACGAGCAGTACTTC. This codes for CASSGSYEQYF.

There are a few counts of this clone. The rearrangement links TRBV7-6 to TRBJ2-7, with D maybe TRBD1 (6 bases). Germline-derived CDR1 and CDR2 are SGHVS and FNYEAQ. This CDR3 has 14 residues. With 5 bases removed from V and 5 bases from J, the gap between germline ends came to 16 bases. CDR3 in amino acids: CASSPQGNSDEQYF. The DNA for the CDR3 is TGTGCCAGCAGCCCACAGGGTAATAGCGACGAGCAGTACTTC.

The V call is TRBV10-2, the J call TRBJ2-4; D unresolved. The CDR3 runs to 14 residues. With 3 bases removed from V and 0 bases from J, the gap between germline ends came to 6 bases. CDR1 and CDR2 (germline): WSHSY, SAAADI. As DNA, the CDR3 is TGCGCCAGCAGTGAAGGGTTAGCCAAAAACATTCAGTACTTC. Protein sequence: CASSEGLAKNIQYF.

V is TRBV7-8 and J is TRBJ1-4, with D hard to call. CDR1 and CDR2 from the germline V gene are SGHVS and FQNEAQ. The CDR3 extends over 11 amino acids. V lost 1 base and J lost 11, with 5 bases in between. The CDR3 nucleotides are TGTGCCAGCAGCTTAGTTGAGAAACTGTTTTTT. Its translation: CASSLVEKLFF.

The V gene is TRBV30, the J gene TRBJ1-3; no firm D call. Per the germline V gene, CDR1 is GTSNPN and CDR2 is SVGIG (reference sequence). The ends were cut back, 4 bases at V and 7 bases at J, with 17 bases in the middle. The CDR3 spans 14 residues. CDR3 nucleotides: TGTGCCTGGACCTCCGGTGCTCTGGGGAACACCATATATTTT. Translated, it gives CAWTSGALGNTIYF.

The gene calls are TRBV5-4 and TRBJ2-5; 11 nucleotides match TRBD2. CDR1 is SGHNT, CDR2 YYREEE, per germline (reference sequence). V gave up 5 bases and J gave up 5 bases; unmatched junction bases: 11. The CDR3 spans 16 residues. In DNA, the CDR3 is TGTGCCAGCAGTGGGACTAGCGGCCCCAGTGGGGAGACCCAGTACTTC. This codes for CASSGTSGPSGETQYF.

This clone showed up just a few times. In DNA form, the CDR3 reads TGTGCCAGCAGCACACTTATACAGGGAGAGGAGCAGTACTTC. This gives the protein CASSTLIQGEEQYF. The rearrangement joins TRBV13 to TRBJ2-5; the D gene is possibly TRBD1 (6 bases). The V end was cut by 5 bases, the J end by 11 bases, with 21 bases between. Germline V gene lookup returns CDR1 PRHDT and CDR2 FYEKMQ (reference sequence). The CDR3 sequence is 14 residues long.

This clone turned up a few times. The V gene is TRBV5-1, the J gene TRBJ2-1; no firm D call. The germline V gene has CDR1 SGHRS and CDR2 YFSETQ. This CDR3 is built from 14 residues. Trimming removed 0 bases at V and 8 bases at J, with 12 bases between. Here the CDR3 DNA reads TGCGCCAGCAGCTTGGGACGGTCGGTGGATGAGCAGTTCTTC. Amino acid sequence: CASSLGRSVDEQFF.

This chain connects TRBV9 to TRBJ1-2; 9 bases line up with TRBD1. Germline values: CDR1 SGDLS, CDR2 YYNGEE. The CDR3 consists of 16 residues. The V gene end was trimmed by 5 bases and the J gene end by 7 bases; junction bases not matched to a gene: 15. The CDR3 reads CASSPSRDRAFSGYTF. CDR3 DNA: TGTGCCAGCAGTCCAAGCCGGGACAGGGCCTTCTCTGGCTACACCTTC.

This chain links TRBV2 with TRBJ2-1, with D maybe TRBD2 (6 bases). Trimming stripped 5 bases from V and 13 bases from J, with 12 bases between. Per germline, CDR1 SNHLY and CDR2 FYNNEI. The CDR3 runs to 11 residues. DNA for the CDR3: TGTGCCAGCAGTACCAGGGACTTTCAGTTCTTC. As protein: CASSTRDFQFF.